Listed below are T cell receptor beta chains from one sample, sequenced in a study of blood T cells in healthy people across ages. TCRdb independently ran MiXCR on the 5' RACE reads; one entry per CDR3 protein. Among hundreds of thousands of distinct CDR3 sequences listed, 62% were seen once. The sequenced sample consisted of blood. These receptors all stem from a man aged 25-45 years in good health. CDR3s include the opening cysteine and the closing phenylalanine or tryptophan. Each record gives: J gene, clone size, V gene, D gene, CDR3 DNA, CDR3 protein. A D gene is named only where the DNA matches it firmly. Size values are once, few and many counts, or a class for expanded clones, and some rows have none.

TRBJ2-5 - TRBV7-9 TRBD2 TGTGCCAGCAGCTTAAGACTAGCGGGGATTACTGAGACCCAGTACTTC CASSLRLAGITETQYF
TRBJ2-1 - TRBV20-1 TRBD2 TGCAGTGCTACACGGACTAGCGGGGACCAGTTCTTC CSATRTSGDQFF
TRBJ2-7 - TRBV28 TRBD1 TGTGCCAGCGGAACCGGGACAGGGCGCCCCGAGCAGTACTTC CASGTGTGRPEQYF
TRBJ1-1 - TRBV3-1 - TGTGCCAGCAGCCAAGATTACCTACCTTCTGAAGCTTTCTTT CASSQDYLPSEAFF
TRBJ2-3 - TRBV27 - TGTGCCAGCAGTTTCGGTAGTTGGGAGATGCAGTATTTT CASSFGSWEMQYF
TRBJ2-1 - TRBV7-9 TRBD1 TGTGCCAGCAGCTTGAGCAGGGGACAGGGGGAAGAGCAGTTCTTC CASSLSRGQGEEQFF
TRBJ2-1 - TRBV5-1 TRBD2 TGCGCCAGCCGATCCGGGACTAGCGGGGTTAATGAGCAGTTCTTC CASRSGTSGVNEQFF
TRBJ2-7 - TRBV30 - TGTGCCTGGCAAGGGTCCTACGAGCAGTACTTC CAWQGSYEQYF
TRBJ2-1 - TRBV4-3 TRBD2 TGCGCCAGCAGCCTACTAGCGGGGGAGGGTGAGCAGTTCTTC CASSLLAGEGEQFF
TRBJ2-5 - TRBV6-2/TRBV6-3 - TGTGCCAGCAGTTCTAGACAAGCCAGGGAGACCCAGTACTTC CASSSRQARETQYF
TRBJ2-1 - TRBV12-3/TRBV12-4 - TGTGCCAGCACCCTCCAGGGGTTCGAGCAGTTCTTC CASTLQGFEQFF
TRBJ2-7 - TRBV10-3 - TGTGCCATCGGCACAGGACTCTACGAGCAGTACTTC CAIGTGLYEQYF
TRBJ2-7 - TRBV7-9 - TGTGCCAGCAGCTTAGCAGGGTGGGGGTCCGAGCAGTACTTC CASSLAGWGSEQYF
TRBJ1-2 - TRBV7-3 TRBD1 TGTGCCAGCAGCTTCTTAGGACAGGATCCTTCTAACTATGGCTACACCTTC CASSFLGQDPSNYGYTF
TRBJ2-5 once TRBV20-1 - TGCAGTGCTAGTAAGCCAGACAACCAAGAGACCCAGTACTTC CSASKPDNQETQYF
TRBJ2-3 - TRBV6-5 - TGTGCCAGCAGTTACCAAGCGGGTGGGAGCACAGATACGCAGTATTTT CASSYQAGGSTDTQYF
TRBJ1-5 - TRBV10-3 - TGTGCCATCAGTGAGCCACGGCAGCCCCAGCATTTT CAISEPRQPQHF
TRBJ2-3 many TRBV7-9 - TGTGCCAGCAGCTTAGAGCGGGGCACAGATACGCAGTATTTT CASSLERGTDTQYF
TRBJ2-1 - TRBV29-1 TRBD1 TGCAGCGCCGGGGGACAGGGGTCCCGAGAGACCCAGTTCTTC CSAGGQGSRETQFF
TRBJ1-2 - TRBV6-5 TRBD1 TGTGCCAGCAGTTCACAGGGGAGGGGCGACTATGGCTACACCTTC CASSSQGRGDYGYTF
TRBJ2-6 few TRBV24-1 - TGTGCCACCAGTGACAACACCAGAAGCTCTGGGGCCAACGTCCTGACTTTC CATSDNTRSSGANVLTF
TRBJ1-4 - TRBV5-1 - TGCGCCAGCAGCTTGGTTGGGGCAAGAGAAAAACTGTTTTTT CASSLVGAREKLFF
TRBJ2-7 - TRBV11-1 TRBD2 TGTGCCAGCAGCTTAGCTGCCGGGGGCCCTAGCGGGGCCTACGAGCAGTACTTC CASSLAAGGPSGAYEQYF
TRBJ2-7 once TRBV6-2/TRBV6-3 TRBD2 TGTGCCAGCAGTTTCCCGACTAGCGGGGGGCCTGCCGGTTCCTACGAGCAGTACTTC CASSFPTSGGPAGSYEQYF
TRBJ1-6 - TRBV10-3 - TGTGCCATCAGTGAAGGGCCTGCGGATAATTCACCCCTCTACTTT CAISEGPADNSPLYF
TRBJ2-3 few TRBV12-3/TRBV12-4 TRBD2 TGTGCCAGCAGTCCAAGACTAGCGGGGGGTGGTACGCAGTATTTT CASSPRLAGGGTQYF
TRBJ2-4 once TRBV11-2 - TGTGCCAGCAGGAGGGGGGATTTGAACATTCAGTACTTC CASRRGDLNIQYF
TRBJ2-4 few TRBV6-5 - TGTGCCAGCAGTTACTCTGCCCGGGTATCGAGCATTCAGTACTTC CASSYSARVSSIQYF
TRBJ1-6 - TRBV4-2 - TGTGCCAGCAGCCAAGTAGGACGGGGGCTGGTCGGAAATTCACCCCTCCACTTT CASSQVGRGLVGNSPLHF
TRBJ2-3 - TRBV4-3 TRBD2 TGCGCCAGCAGCCACCTAGGGACTAGCATTGTAGATACGCAGTATTTT CASSHLGTSIVDTQYF
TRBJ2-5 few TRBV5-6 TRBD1 TGTGCCAGCAGCCCGACAGGGGAAGGCGAGACCCAGTACTTC CASSPTGEGETQYF
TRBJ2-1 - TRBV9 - TGTGCCAGCAGCGTAGCAGGGGATGTTTACAATGAGCAGTTCTTC CASSVAGDVYNEQFF
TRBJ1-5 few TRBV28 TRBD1 TGTGCCAGCAAAATATGGGACAGGAACAATCAGCCCCAGCATTTT CASKIWDRNNQPQHF
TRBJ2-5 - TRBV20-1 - TGCAGTGCTAGCCCCAGGGAAGAGACCCAGTACTTC CSASPREETQYF
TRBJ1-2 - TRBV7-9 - TGTGCCAGCAGCCATACGGAAGGGTTACTTTTAAACTATGGCTACACCTTC CASSHTEGLLLNYGYTF
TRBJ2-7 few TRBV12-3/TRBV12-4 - TGTGCCAGCAGTTTCGGGTCAACGGGCTACGAGCAGTACTTC CASSFGSTGYEQYF
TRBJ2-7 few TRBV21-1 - TGTGCCAGCAGCAAAAGGTTTGGCTCCTACGAGCAGTACTTC CASSKRFGSYEQYF
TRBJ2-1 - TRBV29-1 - TGCAGCGTAGCCCCCGGGAGCAATGAGCAGTTCTTC CSVAPGSNEQFF
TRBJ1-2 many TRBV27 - TGTGCCAGCAGTTTCGAAGGGAACTATGGCTACACCTTC CASSFEGNYGYTF
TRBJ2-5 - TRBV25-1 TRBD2 TGTGCCAGCAGTGAATGGGGGGGAGGGACCCAGTACTTC CASSEWGGGTQYF
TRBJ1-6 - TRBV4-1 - TGCGCCGGCAGCCCCCTGGCGGGACCCCTCCACTTT CAGSPLAGPLHF
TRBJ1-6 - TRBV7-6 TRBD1 TGTGCCAGCAGCTTACGCAGGGGGCCTTCACCCCTCCACTTT CASSLRRGPSPLHF
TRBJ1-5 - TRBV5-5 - TGTGCCAGCAGCTTGGACCCTAAGACAGCTTTATATAGCAATCAGCCCCAGCATTTT CASSLDPKTALYSNQPQHF
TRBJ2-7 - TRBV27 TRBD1 TGTGCCAGCAGTCCGGGGACAGGGGAAACCTACGAGCAGTACTTC CASSPGTGETYEQYF
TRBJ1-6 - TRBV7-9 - TGTGCCAGCAGCTCCCAGCTCCATTACTCTGATTCACCCCTCCACTTT CASSSQLHYSDSPLHF
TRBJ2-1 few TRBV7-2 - TGTGCCAGCAGCAGGGTCGGCGATGAGCAGTTCTTC CASSRVGDEQFF
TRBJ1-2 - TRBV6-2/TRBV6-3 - TGTGCCAGCAGGTTAAGGGCCCATCGGGGCTACACCTTC CASRLRAHRGYTF
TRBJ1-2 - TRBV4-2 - TGTGCCAGCAGCCAAGACAGCTATGGCTACACCTTC CASSQDSYGYTF
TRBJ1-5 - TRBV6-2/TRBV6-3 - TGTGCCAGCAGTTACTCGAAAGCTACATCAGAGCCCCAGCATTTT CASSYSKATSEPQHF
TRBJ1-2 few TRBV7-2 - TGTGCCAGCAGCTTTGGTGACTATGGCTACACCTTC CASSFGDYGYTF
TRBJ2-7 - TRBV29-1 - TGCAGCGTTGAATACCAGGGGTCAGACGAGCAGTACTTC CSVEYQGSDEQYF
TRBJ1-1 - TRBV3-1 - TGTGCCAGCAGCCCCGACAGTTATGAAGCTTTCTTT CASSPDSYEAFF
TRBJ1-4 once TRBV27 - TGTGCCAGCAGTTTGGTTCTTGGCAGGGAAAAACTGTTTTTT CASSLVLGREKLFF
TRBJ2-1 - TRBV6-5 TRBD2 TGTGCCAGCAGTCGGATAGCGGGGGAGTACAATGAGCAGTTCTTC CASSRIAGEYNEQFF
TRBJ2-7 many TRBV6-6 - TGTGCCAGCACCAACTACTACGAGCAGTACTTC CASTNYYEQYF
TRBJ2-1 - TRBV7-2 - TGTGCCAGCAGCTCGCCGGTAGGCTACAATGAGCAGTTCTTC CASSSPVGYNEQFF
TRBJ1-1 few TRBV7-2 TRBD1 TGTGCCAGCAGCTCAGAGACAGGGGCGTTGAACACTGAAGCTTTCTTT CASSSETGALNTEAFF